One and the same sample provided the 13 T cell receptor beta chains below, sequenced in a study of blood T cells in healthy people across ages. A sample-barcoded 5' primer and a J-beta primer mix were used in a second PCR of about 7 to 12 cycles. TCRdb used MiXCR to reprocess the 5' RACE reads, holding one entry per CDR3 protein. The top ten hold roughly 3.6% of the sample, which has hundreds of thousands of distinct CDR3 sequences, roughly 21% seen once. What was sequenced was blood. The source is a man in his 70s in good health.

In this sample, this clonotype turned up once. An end of the junction does not agree with germline; a read error may underlie this. V is TRBV4-3 and J is TRBJ2-1; TRBD2 agrees at 10 bases. The length of the CDR3 is 15 residues. Germline CDR1 and CDR2: LGHNA and YSLEER. CDR3 amino acids: CASSQASGRGNGQFF. The CDR3 DNA follows: TGCGCCAGCAGCCAAGCGAGCGGGAGGGGAAATGGGCAGTTCTTC.

The gene calls are TRBV20-1 and TRBJ2-5; D uncertain. With the DNA end fitting TRBJ2-7 better, the J assignment may be wrong. Germline values: CDR1 DFQATT, CDR2 SNEGSKA (reference sequence). The CDR3 length is 14 residues. CDR3 sequence: CSAVKDWVTYEQYF. For the CDR3, the DNA is TGCAGTGCTGTAAAGGATTGGGTAACCTACGAGCAGTACTTC.

V and J are TRBV7-2 and TRBJ1-3; 8 bases agree with TRBD1. The CDR3 spans 17 residues. CDR1 SGHTA and CDR2 FQGNSA come from the germline V gene. V shed 5 bases and J 4 bases; nucleotides not matched to a gene: 13. CDR3 loop: CASSVAPGGASGNTIYF. The CDR3 DNA reads TGTGCCAGCAGCGTTGCTCCAGGGGGCGCTTCAGGAAACACCATATATTTT.

In its sample, this clonotype was seen a few times. This chain uses TRBV11-2 with TRBJ2-7; 10 bases agree with TRBD2. CDR3 length equals 15 residues. Germline V gene lookup returns CDR1 SGHAT and CDR2 FQNNGV. The junction had 6 bases not matched to a gene; V was cut back by 1 base and J by 6 bases. CDR3 nucleotide sequence: TGTGCCAGCAGCTTAGCAGCGGGAGGGCCTATCGAGCAGTACTTC. It specifies CASSLAAGGPIEQYF. Together with reference TRBV11-2 and TRBJ2-7, the CDR3 gives the full variable domain: EAGVAQSPRYKIIEKRQSVAFWCNPISGHATLYWYQQILGQGPKLLIQFQNNGVVDDSQLPKDRFSAERLKGVDSTLKIQPAKLEDSAVYLCASSLAAGGPIEQYFGPGTRLTVT.

In this sample, this clonotype turned up once. This rearrangement joins TRBV20-1 to TRBJ2-7; weak D call: TRBD1 (5 bases). Germline V lookup: CDR1 DFQATT, CDR2 SNEGSKA (reference sequence). The CDR3 extends over 11 amino acids. V lost 3 bases, J lost 5 bases, and 8 bases lay in between. The CDR3: CSARLGDEQYF. The CDR3 DNA follows: TGCAGTGCTAGGTTAGGGGACGAGCAGTACTTC.

This clonotype was picked up many times. The chain carries TRBV27 and TRBJ2-1, with D unresolved. V was pared by 4 bases and J by 0 bases, with 10 bases between. CDR3 length equals 15 residues. CDR1 is MNHEY and CDR2 is SMNVEV in the germline V gene (reference sequence). CDR3 residues: CASSSRQHSYNEQFF. CDR3 DNA: TGTGCCAGCAGTTCACGACAACACTCCTACAATGAGCAGTTCTTC.

This clonotype was seen a few times. V and J are TRBV12-3 or TRBV12-4 and TRBJ2-1; 9 nucleotides match TRBD1. CDR3 length: 16 residues. The trim removed 5 bases at V and 7 bases at J, leaving 12 bases unmatched. The chain's CDR3 is CASSRPPGQGRNEQFF. The CDR3 region has the DNA TGTGCCAGCAGTCGCCCTCCGGGACAGGGAAGGAATGAGCAGTTCTTC.

This clonotype was observed a few times. This chain connects TRBV20-1 to TRBJ2-1; 10 nucleotides match TRBD2. Losses at the gene ends were 4 bases for V and 5 bases for J; bases not matched to a gene: 5. Germline V lookup: CDR1 DFQATT, CDR2 SNEGSKA (reference sequence). There are 14 residues in the CDR3. The CDR3 DNA sequence: TGCAGTGCTACCCTAGCGGGAGTGAACAATGAGCAGTTCTTC. Translated, it gives CSATLAGVNNEQFF.

V is TRBV9 and J is TRBJ1-6, with 7 bases that match TRBD1. V lost 5 bases to trimming and J lost 6 bases; unmatched junction nucleotides: 8. The CDR3 is 15 residues long. CDR1 is SGDLS, CDR2 YYNGEE, per germline. Written as DNA, the CDR3 is TGTGCCAGCAGTCCTCGGGACAGAAGTAATTCACCCCTCCACTTT. Translating it yields CASSPRDRSNSPLHF. Looking up the rest from reference TRBV9 and TRBJ1-6 gives the full variable domain: DSGVTQTPKHLITATGQRVTLRCSPRSGDLSVYWYQQSLDQGLQFLIQYYNGEERAKGNILERFSAQQFPDLHSELNLSSLELGDSALYFCASSPRDRSNSPLHFGNGTRLTVT.

This clonotype has just a few counts. The rearrangement uses TRBV2 and TRBJ1-5; TRBD1 might be the D (6 bases). V was cut by 4 bases and J by 7 bases, with 11 bases left in between. Looked up from germline, CDR1 is SNHLY and CDR2 is FYNNEI. This CDR3 has 13 amino acids. For the CDR3, the DNA is TGTGCCAGCAGTGCCTGGGGGGCCCAGCCCCAGCATTTT. As protein: CASSAWGAQPQHF.

This clonotype was seen a few times. This chain joins TRBV5-1 and TRBJ2-1, with D perhaps matching TRBD2 (6 bases). Germline lookup yields CDR1 SGHRS and CDR2 YFSETQ. The CDR3 consists of 15 residues. V was clipped by 4 bases and J by 2 bases, with 13 bases between them. This CDR3 reads CASSPGTGTYNEQFF. In DNA form, the CDR3 reads TGCGCCAGCAGCCCCGGGACTGGGACCTACAATGAGCAGTTCTTC.

This clonotype has ten or more counts. The chain recombines TRBV20-1 with TRBJ2-7; D is possibly TRBD1 (6 bases). Germline CDR1 reads DFQATT; CDR2 reads SNEGSKA (reference sequence). V dropped 5 bases and J dropped 0 bases, with 11 bases sitting between them. CDR3 length: 13 amino acids. The CDR3 here is CSAPRDNSYEQYF. CDR3 nucleotides: TGCAGTGCTCCCCGGGACAACTCCTACGAGCAGTACTTC.

This clonotype was seen ten or more times. The chain carries TRBV6-5 and TRBJ2-7, with TRBD2 identical over 8 bases. V lost 2 bases and J lost 3; bases outside the gene matches: 6. Germline V gene lookup returns CDR1 MNHEY and CDR2 SVGAGI. CDR3 length: 15 amino acids. This CDR3 is CASSYPAGGVYEQYF. The DNA for the CDR3 is TGTGCCAGCAGTTACCCCGCGGGAGGAGTCTACGAGCAGTACTTC.